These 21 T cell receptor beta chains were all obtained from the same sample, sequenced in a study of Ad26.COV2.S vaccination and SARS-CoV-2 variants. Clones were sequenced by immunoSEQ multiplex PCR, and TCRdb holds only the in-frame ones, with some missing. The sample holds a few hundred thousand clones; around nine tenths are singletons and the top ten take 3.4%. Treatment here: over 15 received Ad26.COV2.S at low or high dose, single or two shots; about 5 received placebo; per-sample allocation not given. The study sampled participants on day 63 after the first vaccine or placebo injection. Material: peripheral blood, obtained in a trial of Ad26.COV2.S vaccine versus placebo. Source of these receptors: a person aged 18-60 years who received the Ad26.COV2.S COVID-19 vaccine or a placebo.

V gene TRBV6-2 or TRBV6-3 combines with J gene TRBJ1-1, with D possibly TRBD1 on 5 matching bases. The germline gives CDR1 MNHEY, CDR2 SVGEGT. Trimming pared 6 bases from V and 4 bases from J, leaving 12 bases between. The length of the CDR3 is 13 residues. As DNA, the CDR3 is TGTGCCAGCAGCGGGGCGTTATTCACTGAAGCTTTCTTT. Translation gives CASSGALFTEAFF.

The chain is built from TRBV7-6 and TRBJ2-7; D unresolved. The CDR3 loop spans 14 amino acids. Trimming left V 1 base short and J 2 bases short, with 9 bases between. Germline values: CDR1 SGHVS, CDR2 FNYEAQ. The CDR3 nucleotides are TGTGCCAGCAGCTTAGGTCCAGAGACCTACGAGCAGTACTTC. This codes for CASSLGPETYEQYF.

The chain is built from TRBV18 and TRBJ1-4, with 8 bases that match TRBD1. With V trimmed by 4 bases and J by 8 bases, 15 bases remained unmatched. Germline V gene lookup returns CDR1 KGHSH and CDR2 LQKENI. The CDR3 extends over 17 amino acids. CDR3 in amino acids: CASSQRPGGEVEEKLFF. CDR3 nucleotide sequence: TGTGCCAGCTCACAGCGGCCAGGGGGCGAGGTAGAGGAAAAACTGTTTTTT.

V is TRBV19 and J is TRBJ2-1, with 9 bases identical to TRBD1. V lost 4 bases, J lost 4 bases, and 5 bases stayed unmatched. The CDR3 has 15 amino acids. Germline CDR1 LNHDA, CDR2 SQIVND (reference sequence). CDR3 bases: TGTGCCAGTAGTAGGGGACAGGGAGTTTACAATGAGCAGTTCTTC. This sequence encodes CASSRGQGVYNEQFF.

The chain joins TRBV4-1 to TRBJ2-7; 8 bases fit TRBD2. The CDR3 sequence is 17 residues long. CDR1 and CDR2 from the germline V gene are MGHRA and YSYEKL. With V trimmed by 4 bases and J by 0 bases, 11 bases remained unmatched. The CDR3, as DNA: TGCGCCAGCAGCCCACGAGGAGAGCGGGGGCTCTCCTACGAGCAGTACTTC. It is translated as CASSPRGERGLSYEQYF.

CDR3 nucleotide sequence: TGCAGTGCTAGTGGACAGACGAACACCGGGGAGCTGTTTTTT. It is translated as CSASGQTNTGELFF. J is TRBJ2-2 and V is TRBV20-1, with D perhaps matching TRBD1 (6 bases). CDR3 size: 14 residues. Germline V gene data show CDR1 as DFQATT and CDR2 as SNEGSKA (reference sequence). V was cut by 3 bases and J by 0 bases, with 8 bases left in between.

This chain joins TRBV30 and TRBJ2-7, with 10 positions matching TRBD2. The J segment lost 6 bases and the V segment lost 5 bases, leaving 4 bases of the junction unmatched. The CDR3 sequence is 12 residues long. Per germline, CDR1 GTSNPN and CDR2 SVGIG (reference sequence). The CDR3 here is CAWRRTSGEQYF. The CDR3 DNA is TGTGCCTGGCGGAGGACTAGCGGCGAGCAGTACTTC. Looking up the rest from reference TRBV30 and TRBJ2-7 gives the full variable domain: SQTIHQWPATLVQPVGSPLSLECTVEGTSNPNLYWYRQAAGRGLQLLFYSVGIGQISSEVPQNLSASRPQDRQFILSSKKLLLSDSGFYLCAWRRTSGEQYFGPGTRLTVT.

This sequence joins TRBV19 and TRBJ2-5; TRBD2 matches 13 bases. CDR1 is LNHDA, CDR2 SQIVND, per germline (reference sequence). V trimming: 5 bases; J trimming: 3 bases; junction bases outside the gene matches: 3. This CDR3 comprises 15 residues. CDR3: CASSHTSGGEETQYF. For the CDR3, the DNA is TGTGCCAGTAGTCATACTAGCGGGGGGGAAGAGACCCAGTACTTC.

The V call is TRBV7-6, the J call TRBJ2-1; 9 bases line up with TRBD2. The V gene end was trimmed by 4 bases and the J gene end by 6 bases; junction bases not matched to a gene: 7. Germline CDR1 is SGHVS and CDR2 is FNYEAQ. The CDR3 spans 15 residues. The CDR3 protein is CASSSVASGVNEQFF. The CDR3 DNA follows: TGTGCCAGCAGCTCCGTAGCTAGCGGGGTCAATGAGCAGTTCTTC. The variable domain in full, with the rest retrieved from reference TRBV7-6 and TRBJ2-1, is GAGVSQSPRYKVTKRGQDVALRCDPISGHVSLYWYRQALGQGPEFLTYFNYEAQQDKSGLPNDRFSAERPEGSISTLTIQRTEQRDSAMYRCASSSVASGVNEQFFGPGTRLTVL.

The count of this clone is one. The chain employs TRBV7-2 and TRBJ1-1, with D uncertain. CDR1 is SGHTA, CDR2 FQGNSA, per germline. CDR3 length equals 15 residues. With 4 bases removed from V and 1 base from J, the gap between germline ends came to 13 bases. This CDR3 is CASSSRGTSNTEAFF. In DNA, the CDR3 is TGTGCCAGCAGCTCCCGGGGAACCTCGAACACTGAAGCTTTCTTT.

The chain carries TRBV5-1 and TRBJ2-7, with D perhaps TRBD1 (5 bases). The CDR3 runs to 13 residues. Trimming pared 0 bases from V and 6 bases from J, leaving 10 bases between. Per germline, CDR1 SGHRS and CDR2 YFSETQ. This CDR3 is CASSLGSRGEQYF. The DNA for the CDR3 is TGCGCCAGCAGCTTGGGGAGTAGGGGCGAGCAGTACTTC.

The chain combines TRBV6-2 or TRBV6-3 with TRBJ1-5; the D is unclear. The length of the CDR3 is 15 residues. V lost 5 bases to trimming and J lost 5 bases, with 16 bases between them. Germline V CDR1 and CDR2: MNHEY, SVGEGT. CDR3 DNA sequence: TGTGCCAGCAGTCCCCCGGGTCGGCTCCATCAGCCCCAGCATTTT. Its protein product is CASSPPGRLHQPQHF.

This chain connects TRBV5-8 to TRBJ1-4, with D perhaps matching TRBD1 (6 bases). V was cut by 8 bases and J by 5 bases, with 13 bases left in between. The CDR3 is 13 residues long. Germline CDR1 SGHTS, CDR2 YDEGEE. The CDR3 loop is CASHRDLNEKLFF. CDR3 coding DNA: TGTGCCAGTCACAGGGATCTAAATGAAAAACTGTTTTTT.

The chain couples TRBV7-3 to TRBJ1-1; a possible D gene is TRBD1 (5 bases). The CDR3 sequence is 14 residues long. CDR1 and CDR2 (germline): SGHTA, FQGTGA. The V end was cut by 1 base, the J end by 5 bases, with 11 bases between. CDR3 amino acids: CASSLSGGRTEAFF. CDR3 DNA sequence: TGTGCCAGCAGCTTAAGCGGGGGGAGGACTGAAGCTTTCTTT.

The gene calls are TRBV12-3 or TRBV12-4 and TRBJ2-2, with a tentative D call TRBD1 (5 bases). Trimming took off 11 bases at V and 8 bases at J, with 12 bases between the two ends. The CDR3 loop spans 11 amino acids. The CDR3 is CAFRVTGELFF. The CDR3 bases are TGTGCCTTCAGGGTAACTGGGGAGCTGTTTTTT.

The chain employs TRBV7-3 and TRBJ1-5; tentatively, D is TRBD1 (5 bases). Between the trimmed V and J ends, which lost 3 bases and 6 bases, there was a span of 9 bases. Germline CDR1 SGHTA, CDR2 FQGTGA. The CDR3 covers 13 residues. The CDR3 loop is CASSLGVGQPQHF. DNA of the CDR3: TGTGCCAGCAGCTTGGGGGTAGGTCAGCCCCAGCATTTT.

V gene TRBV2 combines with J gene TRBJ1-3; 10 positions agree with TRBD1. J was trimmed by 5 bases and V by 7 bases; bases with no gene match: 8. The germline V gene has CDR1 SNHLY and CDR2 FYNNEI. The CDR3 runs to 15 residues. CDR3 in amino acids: CASMLPGQGRNTIYF. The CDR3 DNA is TGTGCCAGCATGCTCCCGGGACAGGGGAGAAACACCATATATTTT.

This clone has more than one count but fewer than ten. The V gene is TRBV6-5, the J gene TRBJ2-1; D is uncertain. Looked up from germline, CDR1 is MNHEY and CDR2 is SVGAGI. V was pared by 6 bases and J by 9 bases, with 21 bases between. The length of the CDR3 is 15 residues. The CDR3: CASSTARVGVGEQFF. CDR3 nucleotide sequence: TGTGCCAGCAGCACCGCCCGTGTGGGTGTTGGTGAGCAGTTCTTC.

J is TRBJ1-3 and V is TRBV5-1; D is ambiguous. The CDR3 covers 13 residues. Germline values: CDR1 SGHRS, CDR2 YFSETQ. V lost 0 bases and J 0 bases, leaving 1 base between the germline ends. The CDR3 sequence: CASSLVSGNTIYF. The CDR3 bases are TGCGCCAGCAGCTTGGTCTCTGGAAACACCATATATTTT.

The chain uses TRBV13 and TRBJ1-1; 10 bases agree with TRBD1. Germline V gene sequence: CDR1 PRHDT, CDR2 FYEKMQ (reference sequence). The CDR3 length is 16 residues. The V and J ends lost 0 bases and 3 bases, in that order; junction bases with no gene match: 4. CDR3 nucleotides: TGTGCCAGCAGCTTAGGGGGACAGGGGTCGCACACTGAAGCTTTCTTT. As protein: CASSLGGQGSHTEAFF.

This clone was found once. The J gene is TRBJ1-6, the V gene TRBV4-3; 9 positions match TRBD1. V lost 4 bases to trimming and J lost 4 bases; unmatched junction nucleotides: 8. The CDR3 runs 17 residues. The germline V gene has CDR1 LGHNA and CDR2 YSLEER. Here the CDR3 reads CASSLSPDRGYNSPLHF. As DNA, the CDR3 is TGCGCCAGCAGCCTCAGCCCAGACAGGGGGTATAATTCACCCCTCCACTTT.